This TCR beta chain came from a study of read filtering for tumor transcriptome and immune sequencing. Molecular barcoded adaptors covering alpha/delta and beta/gamma chains were used on 400 ng RNA. TCRdb analysed the reads with MiXCR anew, one entry per CDR3 protein. The sample holds 100,000 to 150,000 distinct CDR3 sequences, over 10% seen once. V shed 6 bases and J 5 bases; nucleotides not matched to a gene: 3. Germline CDR1 and CDR2: SGDLS and YYNGEE. The CDR3 is 13 amino acids. This clonotype is a singleton in its sample. The source is a donor aged 40 or older with multiple myeloma. V gene TRBV9 combines with J gene TRBJ2-5; TRBD1 matches 11 bases. The source material was a population of CD138-negative cells sorted from bone marrow. In DNA, the CDR3 is TGTGCCAGCAAAGGACAGGGGGCGGAGACCCAGTACTTC. This codes for CASKGQGAETQYF.